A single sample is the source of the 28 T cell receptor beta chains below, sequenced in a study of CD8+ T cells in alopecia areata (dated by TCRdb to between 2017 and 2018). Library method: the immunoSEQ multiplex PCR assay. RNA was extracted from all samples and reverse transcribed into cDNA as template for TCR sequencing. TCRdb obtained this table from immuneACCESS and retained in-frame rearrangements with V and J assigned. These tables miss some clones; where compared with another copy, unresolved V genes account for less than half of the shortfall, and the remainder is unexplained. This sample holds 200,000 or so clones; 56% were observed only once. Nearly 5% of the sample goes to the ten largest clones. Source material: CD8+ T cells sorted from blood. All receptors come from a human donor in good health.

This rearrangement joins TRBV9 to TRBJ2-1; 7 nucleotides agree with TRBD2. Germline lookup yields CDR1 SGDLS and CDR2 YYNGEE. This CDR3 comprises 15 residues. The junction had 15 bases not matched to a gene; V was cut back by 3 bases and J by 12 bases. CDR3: CASSDGTTLTMGQFF. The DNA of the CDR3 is TGTGCCAGCAGCGACGGGACTACCCTTACAATGGGGCAGTTCTTC.

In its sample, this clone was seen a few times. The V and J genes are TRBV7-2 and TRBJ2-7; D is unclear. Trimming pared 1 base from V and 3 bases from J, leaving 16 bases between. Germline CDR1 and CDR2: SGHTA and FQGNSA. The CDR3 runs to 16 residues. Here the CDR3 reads CASSLDPSRKVYEQYF. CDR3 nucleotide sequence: TGTGCCAGCAGCTTAGACCCCTCCCGGAAGGTCTACGAGCAGTACTTC.

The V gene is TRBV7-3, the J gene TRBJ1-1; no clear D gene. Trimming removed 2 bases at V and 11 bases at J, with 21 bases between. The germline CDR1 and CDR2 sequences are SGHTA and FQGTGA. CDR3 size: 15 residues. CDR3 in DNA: TGTGCCAGCAGCTTAGGGAGCGTCCCACTCCTTGGGGCTTTCTTT. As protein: CASSLGSVPLLGAFF.

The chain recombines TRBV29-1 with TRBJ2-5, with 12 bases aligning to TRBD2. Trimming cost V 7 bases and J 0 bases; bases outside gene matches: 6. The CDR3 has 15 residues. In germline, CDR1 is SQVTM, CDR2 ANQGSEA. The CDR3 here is CSGWTSGEYQETQYF. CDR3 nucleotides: TGCAGCGGGTGGACTAGCGGGGAGTACCAAGAGACCCAGTACTTC.

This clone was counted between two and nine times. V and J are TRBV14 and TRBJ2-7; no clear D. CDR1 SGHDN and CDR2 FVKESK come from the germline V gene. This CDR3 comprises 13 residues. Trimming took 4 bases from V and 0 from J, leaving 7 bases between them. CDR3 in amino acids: CASSPLNSYEQYF. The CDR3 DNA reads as TGTGCCAGCAGCCCCCTAAACTCCTACGAGCAGTACTTC.

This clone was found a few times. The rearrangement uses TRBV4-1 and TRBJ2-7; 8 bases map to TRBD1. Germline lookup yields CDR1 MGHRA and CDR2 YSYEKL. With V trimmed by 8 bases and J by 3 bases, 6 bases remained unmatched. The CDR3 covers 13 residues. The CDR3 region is CASGQTGDYEQYF. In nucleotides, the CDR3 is TGCGCCAGCGGTCAGACAGGGGACTACGAGCAGTACTTC.

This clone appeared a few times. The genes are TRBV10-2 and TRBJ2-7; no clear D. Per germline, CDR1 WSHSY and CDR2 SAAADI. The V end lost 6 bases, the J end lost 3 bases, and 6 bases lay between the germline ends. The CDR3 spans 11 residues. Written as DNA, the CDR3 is TGCGCCAGCAGGGACGACTACGAGCAGTACTTC. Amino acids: CASRDDYEQYF.

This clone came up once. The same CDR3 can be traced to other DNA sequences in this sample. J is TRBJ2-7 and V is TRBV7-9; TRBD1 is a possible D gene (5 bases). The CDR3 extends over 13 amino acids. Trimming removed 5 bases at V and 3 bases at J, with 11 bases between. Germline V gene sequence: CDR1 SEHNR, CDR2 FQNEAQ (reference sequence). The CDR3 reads CASSLDRGYEQYF. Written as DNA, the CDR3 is TGTGCCAGCAGCCTAGATAGGGGCTACGAGCAGTACTTC.

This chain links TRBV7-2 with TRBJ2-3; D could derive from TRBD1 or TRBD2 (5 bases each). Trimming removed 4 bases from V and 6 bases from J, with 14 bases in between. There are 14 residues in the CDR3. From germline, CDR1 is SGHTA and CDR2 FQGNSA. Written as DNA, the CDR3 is TGTGCCAGCAGCTCGGGACCATTAGGGGATACGCAGTATTTT. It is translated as CASSSGPLGDTQYF.

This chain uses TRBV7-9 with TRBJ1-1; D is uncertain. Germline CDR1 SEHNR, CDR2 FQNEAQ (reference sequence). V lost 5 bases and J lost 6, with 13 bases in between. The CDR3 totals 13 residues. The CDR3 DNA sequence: TGTGCCAGCAGCCGGTTCGGGGTGGCTGAAGCTTTCTTT. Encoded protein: CASSRFGVAEAFF.

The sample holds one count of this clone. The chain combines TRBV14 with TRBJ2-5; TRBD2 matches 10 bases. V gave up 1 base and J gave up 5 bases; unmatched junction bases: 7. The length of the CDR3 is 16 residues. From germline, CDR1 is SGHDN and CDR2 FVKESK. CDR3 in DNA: TGTGCCAGCAGCCAAGTTCAAGCGGGGGGGCCGGAGACCCAGTACTTC. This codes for CASSQVQAGGPETQYF.

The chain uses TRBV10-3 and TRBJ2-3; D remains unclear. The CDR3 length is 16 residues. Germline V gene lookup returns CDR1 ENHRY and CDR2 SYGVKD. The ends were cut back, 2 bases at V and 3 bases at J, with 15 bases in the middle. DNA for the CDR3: TGTGCCATCAGTGAGGAAGTCAGAACCTTAACAGATACGCAGTATTTT. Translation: CAISEEVRTLTDTQYF.

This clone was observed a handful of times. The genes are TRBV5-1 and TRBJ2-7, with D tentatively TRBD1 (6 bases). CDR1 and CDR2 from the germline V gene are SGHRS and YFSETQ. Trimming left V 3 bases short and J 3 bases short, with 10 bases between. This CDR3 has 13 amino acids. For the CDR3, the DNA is TGCGCCAGCAGCTGGGTAGGGGGCTACGAGCAGTACTTC. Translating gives CASSWVGGYEQYF.

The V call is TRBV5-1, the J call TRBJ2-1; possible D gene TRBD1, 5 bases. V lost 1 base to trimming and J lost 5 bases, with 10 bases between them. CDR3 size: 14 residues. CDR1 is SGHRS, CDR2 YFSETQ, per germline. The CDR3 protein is CASSLKQDDNEQFF. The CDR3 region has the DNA TGCGCCAGCAGCTTGAAACAGGACGACAATGAGCAGTTCTTC.

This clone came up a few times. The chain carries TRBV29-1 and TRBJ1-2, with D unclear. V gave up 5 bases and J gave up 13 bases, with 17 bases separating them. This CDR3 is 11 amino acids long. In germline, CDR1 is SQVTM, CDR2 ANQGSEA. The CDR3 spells CSVSRIPGSTF. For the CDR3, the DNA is TGCAGCGTTTCCCGTATTCCCGGGTCCACCTTC.

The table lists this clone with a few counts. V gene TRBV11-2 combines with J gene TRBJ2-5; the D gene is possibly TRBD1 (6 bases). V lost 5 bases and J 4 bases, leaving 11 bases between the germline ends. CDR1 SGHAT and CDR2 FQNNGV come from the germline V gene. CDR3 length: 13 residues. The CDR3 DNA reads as TGTGCCAGCAGCCAGGGGTTCCCAGAGACCCAGTACTTC. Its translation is CASSQGFPETQYF.

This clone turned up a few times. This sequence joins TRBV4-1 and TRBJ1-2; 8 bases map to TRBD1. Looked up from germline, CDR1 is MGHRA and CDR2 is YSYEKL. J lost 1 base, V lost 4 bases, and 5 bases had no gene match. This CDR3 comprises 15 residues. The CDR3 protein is CASSPVTGVNYGYTF. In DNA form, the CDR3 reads TGCGCCAGCAGCCCTGTGACAGGGGTTAACTATGGCTACACCTTC.

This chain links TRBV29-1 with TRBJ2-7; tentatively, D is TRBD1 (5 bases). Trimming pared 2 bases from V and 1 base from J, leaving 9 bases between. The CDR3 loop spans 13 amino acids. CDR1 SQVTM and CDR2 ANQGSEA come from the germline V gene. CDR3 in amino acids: CSVEQGPSYEQYF. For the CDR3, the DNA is TGCAGCGTTGAACAGGGCCCTTCCTACGAGCAGTACTTC.

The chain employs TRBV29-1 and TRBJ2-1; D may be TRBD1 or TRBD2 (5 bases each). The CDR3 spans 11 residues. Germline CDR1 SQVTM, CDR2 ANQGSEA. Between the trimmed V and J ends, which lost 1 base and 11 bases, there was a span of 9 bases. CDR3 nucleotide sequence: TGCAGCGTTGAAGGTGGGGGTCAGCAGTTCTTC. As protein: CSVEGGGQQFF.

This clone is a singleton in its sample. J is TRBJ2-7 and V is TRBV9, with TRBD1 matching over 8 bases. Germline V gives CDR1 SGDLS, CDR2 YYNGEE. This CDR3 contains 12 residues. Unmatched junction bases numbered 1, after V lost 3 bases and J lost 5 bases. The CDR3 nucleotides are TGTGCCAGCAGCGAGACAGGGGACGAGCAGTACTTC. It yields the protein CASSETGDEQYF.

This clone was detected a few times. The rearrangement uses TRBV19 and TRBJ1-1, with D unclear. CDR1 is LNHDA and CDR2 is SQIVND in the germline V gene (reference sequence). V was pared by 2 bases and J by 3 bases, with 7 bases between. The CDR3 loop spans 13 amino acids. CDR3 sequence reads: CASSIMRYTEAFF. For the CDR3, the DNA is TGTGCCAGTAGTATAATGCGGTACACTGAAGCTTTCTTT.

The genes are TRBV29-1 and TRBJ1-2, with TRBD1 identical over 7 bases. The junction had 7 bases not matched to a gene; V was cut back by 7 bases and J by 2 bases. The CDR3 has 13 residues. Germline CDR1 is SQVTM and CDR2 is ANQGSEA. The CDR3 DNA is TGCAGCGCCTACGGACAGGAAAACTATGGCTACACCTTC. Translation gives CSAYGQENYGYTF.

CDR3 loop: CASSLALASPYGYTF. CDR3 nucleotides: TGTGCCAGCAGCTTAGCGCTGGCATCCCCCTATGGCTACACCTTC. The V and J genes are TRBV7-9 and TRBJ1-2; D call uncertain. In germline, CDR1 is SEHNR, CDR2 FQNEAQ (reference sequence). The ends were cut back, 0 bases at V and 4 bases at J, with 12 bases in the middle. The CDR3 spans 15 residues.

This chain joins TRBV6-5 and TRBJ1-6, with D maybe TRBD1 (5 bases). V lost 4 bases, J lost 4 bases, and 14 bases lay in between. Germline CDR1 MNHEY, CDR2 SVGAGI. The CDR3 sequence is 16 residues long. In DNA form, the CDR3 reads TGTGCCAGCAGTTTTGGGCAGGGAAATTATAATTCACCCCTCCACTTT. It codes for CASSFGQGNYNSPLHF.

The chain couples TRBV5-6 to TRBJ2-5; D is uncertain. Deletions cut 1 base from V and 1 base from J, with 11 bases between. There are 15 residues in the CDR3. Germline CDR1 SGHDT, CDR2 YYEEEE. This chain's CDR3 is CASSLSETTQETQYF. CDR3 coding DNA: TGTGCCAGCAGCTTGTCCGAGACAACCCAAGAGACCCAGTACTTC.

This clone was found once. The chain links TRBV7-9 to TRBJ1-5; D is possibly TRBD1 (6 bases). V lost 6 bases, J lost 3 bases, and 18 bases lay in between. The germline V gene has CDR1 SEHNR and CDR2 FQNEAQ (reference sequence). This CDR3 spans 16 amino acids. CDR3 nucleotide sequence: TGTGCCAGCAGTGGACAGAACCAACCCTTCAATCAGCCCCAGCATTTT. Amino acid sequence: CASSGQNQPFNQPQHF.

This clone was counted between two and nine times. The CDR3 reads CASGLTGGAGGYTF. As DNA, the CDR3 is TGTGCTAGTGGCCTGACAGGGGGCGCAGGAGGCTACACCTTC. The J gene is TRBJ1-2, the V gene TRBV12-5; TRBD1 aligns across 10 bases. From germline, CDR1 is LGHNT and CDR2 FRNRAP. The V segment lost 6 bases and the J segment 8 bases; nucleotides outside the gene matches: 9. This CDR3 contains 14 residues. Full variable domain (rest looked up from reference TRBV12-5 and TRBJ1-2): DARVTQTPRHKVTEMGQEVTMRCQPILGHNTVFWYRQTMMQGLELLAYFRNRAPLDDSGMPKDRFSAEMPDATLATLKIQPSEPRDSAVYFCASGLTGGAGGYTFGSGTRLTVV.

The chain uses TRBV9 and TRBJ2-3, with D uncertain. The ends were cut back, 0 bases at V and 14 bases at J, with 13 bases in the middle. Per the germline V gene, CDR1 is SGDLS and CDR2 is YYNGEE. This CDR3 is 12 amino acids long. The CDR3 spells CASSVGSAGPYF. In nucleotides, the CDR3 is TGTGCCAGCAGCGTAGGATCAGCCGGACCGTATTTT.